This T cell receptor (beta chain) was found in a study of control samples from healthy donors and cancer patients. The germline V gene has CDR1 MNHNY and CDR2 SVGAGI (reference sequence). The V gene lost 7 bases and the J gene lost 7 bases, with 20 bases spanning the gap. The CDR3 extends over 15 amino acids. The protocol was immunoSEQ multiplex PCR, while the TCRdb copy is restricted to in-frame clones and leaves out a portion. The sample holds tens of thousands of clones, approximately 84% seen once. Source material: blood. The rearrangement links TRBV6-6 to TRBJ2-1; D possibly corresponds to TRBD2 (6 bases). This sequence was found in a woman aged 45-65 years in good health. The CDR3 protein is CASIGREVRGNEQFF. For the CDR3, the DNA is TGTGCCAGCATCGGCAGGGAGGTTCGTGGGAATGAGCAGTTCTTC.